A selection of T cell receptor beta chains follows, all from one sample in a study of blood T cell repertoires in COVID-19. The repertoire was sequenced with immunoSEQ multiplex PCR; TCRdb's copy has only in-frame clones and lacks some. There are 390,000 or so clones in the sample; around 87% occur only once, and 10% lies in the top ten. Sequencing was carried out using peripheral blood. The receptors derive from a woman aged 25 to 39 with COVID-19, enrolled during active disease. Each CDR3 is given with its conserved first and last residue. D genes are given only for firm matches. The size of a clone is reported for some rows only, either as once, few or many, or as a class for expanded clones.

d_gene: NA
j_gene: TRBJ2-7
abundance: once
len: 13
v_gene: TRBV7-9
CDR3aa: CASSPEGFYEQYF
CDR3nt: TGTGCCAGCAGCCCCGAGGGATTTTACGAGCAGTACTTC

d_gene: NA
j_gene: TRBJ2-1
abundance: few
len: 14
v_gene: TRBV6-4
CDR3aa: CASSVGAENNEQFF
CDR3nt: TGTGCCAGCAGTGTTGGGGCGGAAAACAATGAGCAGTTCTTC

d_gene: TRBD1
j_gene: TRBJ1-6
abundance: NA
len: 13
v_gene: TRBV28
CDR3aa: CASRAGQVESLHF
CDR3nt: TGTGCCAGCAGGGCAGGACAGGTTGAGTCCCTCCACTTT

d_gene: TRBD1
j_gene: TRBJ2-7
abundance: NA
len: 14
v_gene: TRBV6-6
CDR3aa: CASQTGDRAYEQYF
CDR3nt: TGTGCCAGCCAAACAGGGGACAGAGCATACGAGCAGTACTTC

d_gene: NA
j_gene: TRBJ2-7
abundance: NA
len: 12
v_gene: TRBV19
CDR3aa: CASSMTLGEQYF
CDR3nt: TGTGCCAGTAGTATGACACTAGGCGAGCAGTACTTC

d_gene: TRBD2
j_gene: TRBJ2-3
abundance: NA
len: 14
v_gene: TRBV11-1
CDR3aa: CASSLGLSTDTQYF
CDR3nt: TGTGCCAGCAGCTTGGGACTAAGCACAGATACGCAGTATTTT

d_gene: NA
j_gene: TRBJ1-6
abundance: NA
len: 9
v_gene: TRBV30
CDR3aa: CAGGSPLHF
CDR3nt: TGTGCCGGCGGATCACCCCTCCACTTT

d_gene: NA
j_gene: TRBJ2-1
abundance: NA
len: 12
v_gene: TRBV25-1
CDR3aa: CASSDPPREQFF
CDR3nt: TGTGCCAGCAGTGACCCCCCCCGTGAGCAGTTCTTC

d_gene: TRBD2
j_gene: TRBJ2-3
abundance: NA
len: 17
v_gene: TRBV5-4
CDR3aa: CASSLDSSGRGTDTQYF
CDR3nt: TGTGCCAGCAGCTTGGACTCTAGCGGGAGGGGAACAGATACGCAGTATTTT

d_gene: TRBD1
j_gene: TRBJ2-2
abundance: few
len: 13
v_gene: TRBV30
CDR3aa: CAWYRGNTGELFF
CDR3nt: TGTGCCTGGTACAGGGGGAACACCGGGGAGCTGTTTTTT

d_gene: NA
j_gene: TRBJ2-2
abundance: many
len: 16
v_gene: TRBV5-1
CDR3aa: CASSLHPGAEAGELFF
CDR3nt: TGCGCCAGCAGCTTGCACCCAGGGGCGGAGGCCGGGGAGCTGTTTTTT

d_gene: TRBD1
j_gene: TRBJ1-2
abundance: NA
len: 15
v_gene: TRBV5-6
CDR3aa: CASSLVVGQGYGYTF
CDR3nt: TGTGCCAGCAGCTTGGTAGTGGGACAGGGCTATGGCTACACCTTC

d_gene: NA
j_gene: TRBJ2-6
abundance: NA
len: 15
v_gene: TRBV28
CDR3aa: CATAAGLAGANVLTF
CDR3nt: TGTGCCACCGCCGCAGGTCTGGCTGGGGCCAACGTCCTGACTTTC

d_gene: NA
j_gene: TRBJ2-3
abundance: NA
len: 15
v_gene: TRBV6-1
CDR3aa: CASSDLARSTDTQYF
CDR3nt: TGTGCCAGCAGTGACCTAGCGCGCAGCACAGATACGCAGTATTTT

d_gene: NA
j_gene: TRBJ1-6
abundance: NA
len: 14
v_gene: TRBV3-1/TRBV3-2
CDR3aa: CASSHRGEGTPLHF
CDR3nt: TGTGCCAGCAGCCACCGGGGGGAGGGAACACCCCTCCACTTT

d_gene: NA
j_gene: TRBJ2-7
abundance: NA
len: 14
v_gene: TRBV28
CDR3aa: CASSLLGYTYEQYF
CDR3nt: TGTGCCAGCAGTTTATTGGGCTACACCTACGAGCAGTACTTC

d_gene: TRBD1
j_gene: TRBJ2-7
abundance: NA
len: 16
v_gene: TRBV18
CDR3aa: CASSLAPGQGQYEQYF
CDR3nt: TGTGCCAGCTCCCTAGCTCCGGGACAGGGGCAGTACGAGCAGTACTTC

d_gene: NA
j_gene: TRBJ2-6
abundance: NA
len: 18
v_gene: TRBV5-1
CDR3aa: CASSFVGTPSSGANVLTF
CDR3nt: TGCGCCAGCAGCTTTGTCGGGACTCCAAGCTCTGGGGCCAACGTCCTGACTTTC

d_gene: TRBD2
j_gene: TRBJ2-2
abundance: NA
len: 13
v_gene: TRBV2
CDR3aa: CAPGLADTGELFF
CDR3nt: TGTGCTCCGGGACTAGCGGATACCGGGGAGCTGTTTTTT

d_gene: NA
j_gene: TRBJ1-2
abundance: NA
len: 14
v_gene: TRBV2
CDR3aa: CASRDGRELYGYTF
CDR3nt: TGTGCCAGCAGGGACGGTCGGGAGTTGTATGGCTACACCTTC

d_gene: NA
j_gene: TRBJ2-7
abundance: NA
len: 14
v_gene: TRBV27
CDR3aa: CASSLQGPTYEQYF
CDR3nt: TGTGCCAGCAGTTTACAGGGGCCCACCTACGAGCAGTACTTC

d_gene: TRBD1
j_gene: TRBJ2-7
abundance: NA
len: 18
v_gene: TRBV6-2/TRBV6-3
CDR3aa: CASSYIRDSYLKPYEQYF
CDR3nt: TGTGCCAGCAGTTATATCCGGGACAGCTACCTAAAACCCTACGAGCAGTACTTC

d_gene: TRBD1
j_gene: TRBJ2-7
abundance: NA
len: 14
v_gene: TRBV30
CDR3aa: CAWGTGSTPHEQYF
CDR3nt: TGTGCCTGGGGGACAGGGTCAACACCGCACGAGCAGTACTTC

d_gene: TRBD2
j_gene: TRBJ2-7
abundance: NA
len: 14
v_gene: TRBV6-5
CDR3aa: CASIAGGPSYEQYF
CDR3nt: TGTGCCAGCATAGCGGGAGGGCCCTCCTACGAGCAGTACTTC

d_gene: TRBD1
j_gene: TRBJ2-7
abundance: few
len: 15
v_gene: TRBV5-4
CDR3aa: CASSPGQGNSYEQYF
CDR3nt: TGTGCCAGCAGCCCAGGACAGGGAAACTCCTACGAGCAGTACTTC

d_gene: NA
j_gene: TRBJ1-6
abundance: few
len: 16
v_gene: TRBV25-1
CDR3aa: CASSSGEGKVNSPLHF
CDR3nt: TGTGCCAGCAGTTCAGGGGAGGGGAAAGTCAATTCACCCCTCCACTTT